Below are 9 T cell receptor beta chains sequenced from a single sample in a study of cytomegalovirus exposure and HLA in healthy donors (dated by TCRdb to about 2017). Library generation was performed with the immunoSEQ multiplex PCR assay. TCRdb obtained this table from immuneACCESS and retained in-frame rearrangements with V and J assigned. These tables miss some clones; where compared with another copy, unresolved V genes account for less than half of the shortfall, and the remainder is unexplained. The sample table shows tens of thousands of clones, and roughly 87% are seen once. The ten largest clonotypes hold around 15% of the sample. What was sequenced was PBMCs. These receptors were obtained from a woman between 18 and 29 years old in good health and CMV-seronegative.

The genes are TRBV2 and TRBJ1-1; 11 positions match TRBD1. The V and J ends lost 5 bases and 6 bases, in that order; junction bases with no gene match: 5. This CDR3 is 14 amino acids long. Germline V gives CDR1 SNHLY, CDR2 FYNNEI. The CDR3 DNA reads as TGTGCCAGCAGTAATCCGGGACAGGGGGCTGAAGCTTTCTTT. Protein product: CASSNPGQGAEAFF. The variable domain in full, completed from reference TRBV2 and TRBJ1-1, reads EPEVTQTPSHQVTQMGQEVILRCVPISNHLYFYWYRQILGQKVEFLVSFYNNEISEKSEIFDDQFSVERPDGSNFTLKIRSTKLEDSAMYFCASSNPGQGAEAFFGQGTRLTVV.

The chain recombines TRBV2 with TRBJ1-1; 7 bases map to TRBD1. Germline CDR1 reads SNHLY; CDR2 reads FYNNEI. The V and J ends lost 5 bases and 3 bases, in that order; junction bases with no gene match: 6. The CDR3 consists of 14 residues. The CDR3 spells CASSRQGLDTEAFF. CDR3 nucleotides: TGTGCCAGCAGTAGACAGGGTTTGGACACTGAAGCTTTCTTT.

The CDR3 coding sequence is TGTGCCAGCAGTGCGATCCGGGACAACTACGAGCAGTACTTC. It translates to CASSAIRDNYEQYF. The genes are TRBV27 and TRBJ2-7; D possibly corresponds to TRBD1 (6 bases). CDR3 length: 14 amino acids. Germline loops: CDR1 MNHEY, CDR2 SMNVEV (reference sequence). V was shortened by 5 bases and J by 3 bases, with 14 bases between the two germline ends.

V gene TRBV7-9 combines with J gene TRBJ2-1, with no clear D. Germline CDR1 SEHNR, CDR2 FQNEAQ (reference sequence). V lost 2 bases, J lost 4 bases, and 15 bases lay in between. The CDR3 spans 16 residues. In DNA form, the CDR3 reads TGTGCCAGCAGCTTACCTCCGAGCCTGAGATACAATGAGCAGTTCTTC. Translated, it gives CASSLPPSLRYNEQFF.

This chain links TRBV6-6 with TRBJ1-2; 8 bases map to TRBD1. The junction had 4 bases not matched to a gene; V was cut back by 7 bases and J by 3 bases. Germline CDR1 reads MNHNY; CDR2 reads SVGAGI (reference sequence). This CDR3 is built from 13 residues. The CDR3 here is CASMGGQDYGYTF. CDR3 coding DNA: TGTGCCAGCATGGGGGGACAGGACTATGGCTACACCTTC.

The rearrangement uses TRBV7-8 and TRBJ2-1; 7 nucleotides align to TRBD2. Trimming at V came to 5 bases and at J to 7 bases, leaving 14 bases not matched to a gene. Per the germline V gene, CDR1 is SGHVS and CDR2 is FQNEAQ. The CDR3 is 16 amino acids. The CDR3 here is CASSQTLGEGGNEQFF. CDR3 nucleotides: TGTGCCAGCAGCCAAACTCTGGGGGAGGGTGGTAATGAGCAGTTCTTC. Looking up the rest from reference TRBV7-8 and TRBJ2-1 gives the full variable domain: GAGVSQSPRYKVAKRGQDVALRCDPISGHVSLFWYQQALGQGPEFLTYFQNEAQLDKSGLPSDRFFAERPEGSVSTLKIQRTQQEDSAVYLCASSQTLGEGGNEQFFGPGTRLTVL.

DNA of the CDR3: TGTGCCAGCTCACCCGGACAGGCTTTCAATGAAAAACTGTTTTTT. Translating gives CASSPGQAFNEKLFF. The gene calls are TRBV18 and TRBJ1-4; 7 bases are a match to TRBD1. With V trimmed by 3 bases and J by 5 bases, 6 bases remained unmatched. This CDR3 region has 15 residues. CDR1 is KGHSH and CDR2 is LQKENI in the germline V gene.

The rearrangement uses TRBV9 and TRBJ2-1; the D is unclear. Per the germline V gene, CDR1 is SGDLS and CDR2 is YYNGEE. V lost 0 bases and J lost 10, with 11 bases in between. This CDR3 has 13 amino acids. The CDR3 DNA reads TGTGCCAGCAGCGTAGAGGCAGGCCGAGAGCAGTTCTTC. Amino acids: CASSVEAGREQFF.

V usage is TRBV2 and J usage is TRBJ2-5; possibly TRBD2 for D (5 bases). The CDR3 is 14 residues long. The germline V gene has CDR1 SNHLY and CDR2 FYNNEI. Trimming shortened V by 6 bases and J by 1 base, and 12 bases separated the two germline ends. CDR3 loop: CASSPLGLQETQYF. The CDR3 DNA is TGTGCCAGCAGCCCTCTAGGACTCCAAGAGACCCAGTACTTC.